The TCR beta chain under discussion was sequenced for a study of T-cell reconstitution after alpha-beta-depleted transplantation in children. The CDR3 sequence is 15 residues long. Trimming stripped 3 bases from V and 0 bases from J, with 12 bases between. The germline V gene has CDR1 SGDLS and CDR2 YYNGEE. The TCRbeta library was prepared with unique molecular identifiers. TCRdb called the PCR reads again in MiXCR, with one record for every CDR3 protein. This table has about 640,000 distinct CDR3 sequences, around 16% appearing once. This sequence joins TRBV9 and TRBJ1-1, with D possibly TRBD1 on 5 matching bases. The sequence was collected from a human donor who donated a stem cell graft to a child with acute myeloid leukemia. The source was PBMCs from the stem cell graft donor, collected from the stem cell graft. CDR3 protein: CASSDGTALNTEAFF. The CDR3 DNA reads TGTGCCAGCAGCGATGGGACGGCCCTGAACACTGAAGCTTTCTTT.